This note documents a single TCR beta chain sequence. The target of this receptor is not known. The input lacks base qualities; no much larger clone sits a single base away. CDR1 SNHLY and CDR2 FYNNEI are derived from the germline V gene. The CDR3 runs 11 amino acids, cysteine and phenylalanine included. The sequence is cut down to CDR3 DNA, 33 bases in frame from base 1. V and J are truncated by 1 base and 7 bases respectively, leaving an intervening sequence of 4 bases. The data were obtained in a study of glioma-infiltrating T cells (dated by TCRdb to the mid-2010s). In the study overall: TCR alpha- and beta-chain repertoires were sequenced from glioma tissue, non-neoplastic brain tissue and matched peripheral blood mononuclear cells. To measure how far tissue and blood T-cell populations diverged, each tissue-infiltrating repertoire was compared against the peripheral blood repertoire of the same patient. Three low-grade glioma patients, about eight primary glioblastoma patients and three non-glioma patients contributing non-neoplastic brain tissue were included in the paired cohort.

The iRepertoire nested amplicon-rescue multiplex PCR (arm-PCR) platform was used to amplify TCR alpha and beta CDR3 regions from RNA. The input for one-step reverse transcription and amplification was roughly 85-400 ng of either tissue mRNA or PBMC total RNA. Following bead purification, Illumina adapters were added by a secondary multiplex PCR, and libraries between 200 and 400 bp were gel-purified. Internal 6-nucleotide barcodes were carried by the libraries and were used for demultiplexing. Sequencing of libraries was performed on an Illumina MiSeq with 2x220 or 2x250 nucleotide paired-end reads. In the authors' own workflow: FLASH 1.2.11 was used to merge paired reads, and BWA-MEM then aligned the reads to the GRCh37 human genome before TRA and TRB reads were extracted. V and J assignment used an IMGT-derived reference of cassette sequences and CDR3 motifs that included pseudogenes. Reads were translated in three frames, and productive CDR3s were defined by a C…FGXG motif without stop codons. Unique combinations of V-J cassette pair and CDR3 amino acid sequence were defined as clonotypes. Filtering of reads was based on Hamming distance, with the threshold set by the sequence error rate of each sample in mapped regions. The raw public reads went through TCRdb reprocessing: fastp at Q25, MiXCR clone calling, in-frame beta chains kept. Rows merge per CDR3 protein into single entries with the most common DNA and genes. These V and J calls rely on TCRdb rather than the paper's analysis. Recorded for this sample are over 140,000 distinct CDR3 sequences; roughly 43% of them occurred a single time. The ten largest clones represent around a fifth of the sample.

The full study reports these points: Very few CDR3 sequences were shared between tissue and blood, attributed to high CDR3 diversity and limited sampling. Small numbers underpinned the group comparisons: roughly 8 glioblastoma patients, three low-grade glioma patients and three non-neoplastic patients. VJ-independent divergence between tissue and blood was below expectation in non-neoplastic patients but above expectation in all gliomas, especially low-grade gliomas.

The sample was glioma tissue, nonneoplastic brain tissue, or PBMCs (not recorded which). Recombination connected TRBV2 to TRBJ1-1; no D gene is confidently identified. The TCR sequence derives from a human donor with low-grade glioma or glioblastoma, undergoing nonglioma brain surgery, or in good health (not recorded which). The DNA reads TGTGCCAGCAGTGAAGAGAGTGAAGCTTTCTTT. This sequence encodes CASSEESEAFF. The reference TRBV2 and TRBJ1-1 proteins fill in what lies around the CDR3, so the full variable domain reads EPEVTQTPSHQVTQMGQEVILRCVPISNHLYFYWYRQILGQKVEFLVSFYNNEISEKSEIFDDQFSVERPDGSNFTLKIRSTKLEDSAMYFCASSEESEAFFGQGTRLTVV.